The clone carrying this TCR beta chain was detected ten times or more. Treatment of any kind had been given to no patient before thyroid surgery. TCRdb re-called clones via MiXCR from the PCR reads. The table shows over 20,000 clones, with less than 35% occurring only once. The data originate from a study of metastatic and nonmetastatic thyroid tumors. This CDR3 has 15 residues. Germline CDR1 reads MNHNS; CDR2 reads SASEGT. Trimming took 3 bases from V and 5 from J; bases not matched to a gene: 5. This chain uses TRBV6-1 with TRBJ2-3; 10 nucleotides match TRBD1. The sequencing sample was made of blood. This receptor was identified in a female donor with papillary thyroid cancer or a benign thyroid nodule (not recorded which). Some clones in this sample may be carry-over from other donors' samples. The CDR3 DNA sequence: TGTGCCAGCAGTGATCGGGACAGGGGAGTAGATACGCAGTATTTT. As protein: CASSDRDRGVDTQYF.